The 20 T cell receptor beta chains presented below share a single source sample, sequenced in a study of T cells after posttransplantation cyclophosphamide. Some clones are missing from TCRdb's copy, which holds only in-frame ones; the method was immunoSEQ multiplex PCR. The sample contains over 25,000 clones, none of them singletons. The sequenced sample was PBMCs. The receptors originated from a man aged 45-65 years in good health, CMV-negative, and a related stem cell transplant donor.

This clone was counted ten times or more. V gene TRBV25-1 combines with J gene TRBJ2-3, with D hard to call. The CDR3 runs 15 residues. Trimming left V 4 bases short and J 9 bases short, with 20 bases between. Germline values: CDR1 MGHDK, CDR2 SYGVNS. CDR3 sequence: CASSGADTGAWTQYF. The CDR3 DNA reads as TGTGCCAGCAGTGGGGCAGATACCGGTGCGTGGACGCAGTATTTT.

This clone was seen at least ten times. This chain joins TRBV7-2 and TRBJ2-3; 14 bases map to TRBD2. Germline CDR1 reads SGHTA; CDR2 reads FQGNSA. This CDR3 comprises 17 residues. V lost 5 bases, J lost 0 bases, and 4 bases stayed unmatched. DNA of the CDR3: TGTGCCAGCAGCACCTGGACTAGCGGGGGGAGCACAGATACGCAGTATTTT. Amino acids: CASSTWTSGGSTDTQYF.

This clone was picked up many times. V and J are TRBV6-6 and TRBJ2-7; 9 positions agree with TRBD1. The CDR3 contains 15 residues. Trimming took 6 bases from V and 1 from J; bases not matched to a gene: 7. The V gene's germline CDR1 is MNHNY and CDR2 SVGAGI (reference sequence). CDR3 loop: CASSPDRGRSYEQYF. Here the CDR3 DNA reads TGTGCCAGCAGCCCGGACAGGGGACGATCCTACGAGCAGTACTTC.

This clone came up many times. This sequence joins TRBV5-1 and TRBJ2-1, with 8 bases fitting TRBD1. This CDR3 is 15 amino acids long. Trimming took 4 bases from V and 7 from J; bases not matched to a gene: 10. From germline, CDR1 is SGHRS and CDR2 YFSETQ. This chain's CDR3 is CASSRDPGQENEQFF. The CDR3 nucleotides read TGCGCCAGCAGCCGCGATCCGGGACAGGAAAATGAGCAGTTCTTC.

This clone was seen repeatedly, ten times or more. The CDR3 nucleotides read TGTGCCAGTAGTATACACGCGGGAGGGGTATCAGATACGCAGTATTTT. The encoded protein is CASSIHAGGVSDTQYF. This chain connects TRBV19 to TRBJ2-3; 9 bases are shared with TRBD2. Germline lookup yields CDR1 LNHDA and CDR2 SQIVND (reference sequence). Trimming removed 2 bases from V and 4 bases from J; junction bases left unmatched: 7. CDR3 size: 16 residues.

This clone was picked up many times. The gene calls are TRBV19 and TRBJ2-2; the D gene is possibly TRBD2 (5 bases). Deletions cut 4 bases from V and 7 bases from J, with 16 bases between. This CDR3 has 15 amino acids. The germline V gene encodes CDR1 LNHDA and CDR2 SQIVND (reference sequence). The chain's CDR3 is CASSRRGKGGGELFF. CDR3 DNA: TGTGCCAGTAGTAGACGAGGGAAAGGAGGCGGGGAGCTGTTTTTT.

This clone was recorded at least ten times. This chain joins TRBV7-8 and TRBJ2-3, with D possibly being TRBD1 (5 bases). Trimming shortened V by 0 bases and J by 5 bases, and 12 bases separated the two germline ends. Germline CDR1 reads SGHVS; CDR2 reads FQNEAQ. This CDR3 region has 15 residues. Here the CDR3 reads CASSLAWMGRDTQYF. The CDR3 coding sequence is TGTGCCAGCAGCTTAGCGTGGATGGGGCGAGATACGCAGTATTTT.

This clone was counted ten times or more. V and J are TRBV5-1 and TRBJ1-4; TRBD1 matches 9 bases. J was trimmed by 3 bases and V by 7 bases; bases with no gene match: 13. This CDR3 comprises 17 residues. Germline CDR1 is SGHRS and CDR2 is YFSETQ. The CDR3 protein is CASGQHGTGQANEKLFF. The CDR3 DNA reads TGCGCCAGCGGCCAGCATGGGACAGGGCAGGCTAATGAAAAACTGTTTTTT.

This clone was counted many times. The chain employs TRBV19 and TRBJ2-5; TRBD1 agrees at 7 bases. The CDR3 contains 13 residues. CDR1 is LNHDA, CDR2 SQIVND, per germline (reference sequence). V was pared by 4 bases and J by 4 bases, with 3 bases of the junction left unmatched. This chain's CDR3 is CASSRGGGETQYF. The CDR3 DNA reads TGTGCCAGTAGTAGAGGGGGCGGAGAGACCCAGTACTTC. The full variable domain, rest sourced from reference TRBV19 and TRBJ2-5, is DGGITQSPKYLFRKEGQNVTLSCEQNLNHDAMYWYRQDPGQGLRLIYYSQIVNDFQKGDIAEGYSVSREKKESFPLTVTSAQKNPTAFYLCASSRGGGETQYFGPGTRLLVL.

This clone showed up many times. The CDR3 DNA sequence: TGTGCCAGCAGTTTCCTACAGGGAAACACTGAAGCTTTCTTT. This sequence encodes CASSFLQGNTEAFF. The chain links TRBV28 to TRBJ1-1; TRBD1 might be the D (6 bases). CDR1 is MDHEN and CDR2 is SYDVKM in the germline V gene. The CDR3 length is 14 residues. Trimming took off 3 bases at V and 2 bases at J, with 10 bases between the two ends. Variable domain in full (rest from reference TRBV28 and TRBJ1-1): DVKVTQSSRYLVKRTGEKVFLECVQDMDHENMFWYRQDPGLGLRLIYFSYDVKMKEKGDIPEGYSVSREKKERFSLILESASTNQTSMYLCASSFLQGNTEAFFGQGTRLTVV.

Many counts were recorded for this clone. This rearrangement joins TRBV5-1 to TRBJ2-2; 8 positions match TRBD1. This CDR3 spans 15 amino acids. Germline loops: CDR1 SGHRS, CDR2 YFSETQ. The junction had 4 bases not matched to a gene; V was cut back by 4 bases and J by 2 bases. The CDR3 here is CASSVGQVNTGELFF. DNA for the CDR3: TGCGCCAGCAGCGTGGGACAGGTTAACACCGGGGAGCTGTTTTTT.

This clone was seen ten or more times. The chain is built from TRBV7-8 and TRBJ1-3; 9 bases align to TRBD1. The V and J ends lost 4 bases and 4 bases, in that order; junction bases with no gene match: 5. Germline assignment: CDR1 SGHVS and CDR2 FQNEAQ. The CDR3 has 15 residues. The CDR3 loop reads CASSYTGGSGNTIYF. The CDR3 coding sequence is TGTGCCAGCAGCTACACAGGGGGCTCAGGAAACACCATATATTTT.

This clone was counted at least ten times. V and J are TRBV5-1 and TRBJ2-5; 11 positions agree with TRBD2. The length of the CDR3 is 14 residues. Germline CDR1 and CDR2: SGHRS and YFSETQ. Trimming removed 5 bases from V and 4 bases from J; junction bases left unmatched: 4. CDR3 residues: CASRTSGVAETQYF. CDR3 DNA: TGCGCCAGCAGGACTAGCGGGGTAGCAGAGACCCAGTACTTC.

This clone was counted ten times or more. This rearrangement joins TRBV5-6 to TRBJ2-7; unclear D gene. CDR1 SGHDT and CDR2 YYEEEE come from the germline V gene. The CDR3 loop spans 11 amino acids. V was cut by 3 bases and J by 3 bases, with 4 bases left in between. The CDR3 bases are TGTGCCAGCAGCTCCAACTACGAGCAGTACTTC. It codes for CASSSNYEQYF.

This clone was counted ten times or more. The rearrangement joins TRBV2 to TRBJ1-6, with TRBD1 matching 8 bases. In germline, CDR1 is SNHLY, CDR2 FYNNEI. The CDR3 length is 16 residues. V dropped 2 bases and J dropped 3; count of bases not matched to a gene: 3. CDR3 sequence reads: CASSEQGAFYNSPLHF. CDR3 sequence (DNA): TGTGCCAGCAGTGAACAGGGGGCATTCTATAATTCACCCCTCCACTTT.

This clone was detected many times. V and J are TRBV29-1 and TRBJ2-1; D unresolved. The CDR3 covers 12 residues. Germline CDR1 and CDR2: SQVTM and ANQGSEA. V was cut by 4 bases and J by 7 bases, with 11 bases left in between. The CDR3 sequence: CSVGGGKNEQFF. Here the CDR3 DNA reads TGCAGCGTTGGAGGCGGTAAAAATGAGCAGTTCTTC.

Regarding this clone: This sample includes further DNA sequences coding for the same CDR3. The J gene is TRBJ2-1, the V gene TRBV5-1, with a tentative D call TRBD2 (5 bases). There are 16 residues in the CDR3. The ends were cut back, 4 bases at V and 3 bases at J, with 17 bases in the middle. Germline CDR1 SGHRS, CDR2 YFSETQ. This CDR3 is CASSLEPADHYNEQFF. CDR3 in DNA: TGCGCCAGCAGCCTGGAACCAGCGGACCACTACAATGAGCAGTTCTTC.

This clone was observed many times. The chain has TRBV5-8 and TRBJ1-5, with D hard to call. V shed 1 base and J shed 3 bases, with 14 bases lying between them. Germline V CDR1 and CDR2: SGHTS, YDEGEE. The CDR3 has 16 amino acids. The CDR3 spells CASSLIVGSINQPQHF. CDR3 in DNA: TGTGCCAGCAGCTTGATTGTGGGCAGTATCAATCAGCCCCAGCATTTT.

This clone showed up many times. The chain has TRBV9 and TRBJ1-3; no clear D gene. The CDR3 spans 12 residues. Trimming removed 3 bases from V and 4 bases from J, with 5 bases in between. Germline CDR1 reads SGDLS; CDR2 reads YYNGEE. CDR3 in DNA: TGTGCCAGCAGCGCCCCGGGAAACACCATATATTTT. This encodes CASSAPGNTIYF.

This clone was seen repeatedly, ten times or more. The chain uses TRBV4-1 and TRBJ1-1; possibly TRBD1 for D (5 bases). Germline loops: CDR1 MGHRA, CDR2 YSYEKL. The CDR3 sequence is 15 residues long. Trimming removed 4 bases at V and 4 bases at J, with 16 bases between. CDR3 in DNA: TGCGCCAGCAGCCGGAGAGGGGAGGGAAGCACTGAAGCTTTCTTT. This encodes CASSRRGEGSTEAFF.